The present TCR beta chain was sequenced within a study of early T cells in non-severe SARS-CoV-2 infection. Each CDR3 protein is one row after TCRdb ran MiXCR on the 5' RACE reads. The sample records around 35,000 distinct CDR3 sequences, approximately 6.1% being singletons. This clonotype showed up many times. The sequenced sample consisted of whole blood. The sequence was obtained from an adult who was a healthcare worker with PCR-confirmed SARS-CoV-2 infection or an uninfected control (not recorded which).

The CDR3 DNA sequence: TGTGCCAGCAGTCGACAGGGGGACACAGATACGCAGTATTTT. Translated: CASSRQGDTDTQYF. The chain couples TRBV28 to TRBJ2-3; 9 bases agree with TRBD1. Germline CDR1 is MDHEN and CDR2 is SYDVKM. With 5 bases clipped from V and 2 bases from J, the junction kept 2 bases outside the gene matches. The CDR3 contains 14 residues.